These T cell receptor beta chains were read from a single sample in a study of blood T cell repertoires in COVID-19. Sequenced by immunoSEQ multiplex PCR; TCRdb stores in-frame clones only, minus some. Of 650,000 to 800,000 clones listed, just under 90% are singletons. The source material was peripheral blood. These TCRs come from a woman aged 18-35 years with acute or convalescent COVID-19. Each CDR3 is given with its conserved first and last residue. Fields, in order: D gene, clone size, V gene, J gene, CDR3 DNA, CDR3 protein. D genes are given only for firm matches. Clone size is shown for a subset of rows, as once, few, many or a class of expanded clone.

D: TRBD1
size: .
V: TRBV14
J: TRBJ1-1
DNA: TGTGCCAGCAGCCAAGGAGGGGGCTCTGAAGCTTTCTTT
CDR3: CASSQGGGSEAFF

D: .
size: .
V: TRBV3-1/TRBV3-2
J: TRBJ1-2
DNA: TGTGCCAGCAGCCCAATACCCAGGGTTACAGCTGGCTACACCTTC
CDR3: CASSPIPRVTAGYTF

D: TRBD1
size: .
V: TRBV5-4
J: TRBJ1-2
DNA: TGTGCCAGCAGCTTCACAGGGGGTCGCGGCTACACCTTC
CDR3: CASSFTGGRGYTF

D: .
size: few
V: TRBV6-5
J: TRBJ2-7
DNA: TGTGCCAGCAGTTACCCGACAAGCCCCGACGAGCAGTACTTC
CDR3: CASSYPTSPDEQYF

D: .
size: .
V: TRBV21-1
J: TRBJ2-7
DNA: TGTGCCAGCAGTCAGAGGGAGGGAAACTACGAGCAGTACTTC
CDR3: CASSQREGNYEQYF

D: TRBD1
size: .
V: TRBV30
J: TRBJ1-2
DNA: TGTGCCTGTACCCGGGACAGGGGGCAGTTCTATGGCTACACCTTC
CDR3: CACTRDRGQFYGYTF

D: TRBD1
size: .
V: TRBV10-3
J: TRBJ2-7
DNA: TGTGCCACGGGACAGGGGGCCACACCAACCTACGAGCAGTACTTC
CDR3: CATGQGATPTYEQYF

D: TRBD2
size: .
V: TRBV4-3
J: TRBJ2-1
DNA: TGCGCCAGCAGCCAAGAAGCTCTAGCGGGGAAGGATGAGCAGTTCTTC
CDR3: CASSQEALAGKDEQFF

D: .
size: once
V: TRBV3-1/TRBV3-2
J: TRBJ1-2
DNA: TGTGCCAGCAGCCCGATCCCTGAGCGGGGCTACACCTTC
CDR3: CASSPIPERGYTF

D: .
size: .
V: TRBV9
J: TRBJ2-1
DNA: TGTGCCAGCAGCCCAGAGGAGTTCTTC
CDR3: CASSPEEFF

D: .
size: .
V: TRBV9
J: TRBJ2-2
DNA: TGTGCCAGCAGCGTACATCGGGACACCGGGGAGCTGTTTTTT
CDR3: CASSVHRDTGELFF

D: .
size: .
V: TRBV4-1
J: TRBJ2-7
DNA: TGCGCCAGCAGCCAAGATAGGGGGGGGCCTGACGAGCAGTACTTC
CDR3: CASSQDRGGPDEQYF

D: .
size: .
V: TRBV30
J: TRBJ1-1
DNA: TGTGCCTGGAGTAGGGGTGTGGAGAACACTGAAGCTTTCTTT
CDR3: CAWSRGVENTEAFF

D: .
size: .
V: TRBV19
J: TRBJ2-7
DNA: TGTGCCAGTAGTATAGCCCTGGGCCCCTGGTACGAGCAGTACTTC
CDR3: CASSIALGPWYEQYF

D: .
size: .
V: TRBV11-2
J: TRBJ1-1
DNA: TGTGCCAGCAGCTTAGCTTCGAGGAAAGGCACTGAAGCTTTCTTT
CDR3: CASSLASRKGTEAFF

D: .
size: .
V: TRBV7-8
J: TRBJ1-1
DNA: TGTGCCAGCAGCCAAGTAGGACGGGATGGGACTGAAGCTTTCTTT
CDR3: CASSQVGRDGTEAFF

D: .
size: .
V: TRBV5-1
J: TRBJ2-1
DNA: TGCGCCAGCAAGGGGTCCTACAATGAGCAGTTCTTC
CDR3: CASKGSYNEQFF

D: .
size: .
V: TRBV2
J: TRBJ1-2
DNA: TGTGCCAGCCAGGGCGGGGGCTCTGGCTACACCTTC
CDR3: CASQGGGSGYTF

D: TRBD2
size: .
V: TRBV12-5
J: TRBJ2-3
DNA: TGTGCTAGTGGCCTTACGGGGGGGCTAAATACGCAGTATTTT
CDR3: CASGLTGGLNTQYF

D: TRBD1
size: .
V: TRBV9
J: TRBJ1-6
DNA: TGTGCCAGCAGCGCCCCCCAGGGGGCATTGTCACCCCTCCACTTT
CDR3: CASSAPQGALSPLHF

D: .
size: .
V: TRBV11-1
J: TRBJ2-7
DNA: TGTGCCAGCAGCTTCCAGAAAGGGACACCTCCCTACGAGCAGTACTTC
CDR3: CASSFQKGTPPYEQYF

D: TRBD1
size: .
V: TRBV5-5
J: TRBJ2-3
DNA: TGTGCCAGCAGCTTGGGACCGACAGGGGCGGGGGATACGCAGTATTTT
CDR3: CASSLGPTGAGDTQYF

D: TRBD1
size: once
V: TRBV27
J: TRBJ1-2
DNA: TGTGCCAGCAGCTCTACAGGGGTAGGCGGCTACACCTTC
CDR3: CASSSTGVGGYTF

D: .
size: .
V: TRBV10-3
J: TRBJ1-5
DNA: TGTGCCATCAGTGGATCAGGCCCAGACCTCAAGACCCAGCATTTT
CDR3: CAISGSGPDLKTQHF

D: .
size: .
V: TRBV29-1
J: TRBJ1-4
DNA: TGCAGCGTTCTCTCCCCGGGGGAAAAACTGTTTTTT
CDR3: CSVLSPGEKLFF

D: TRBD1
size: .
V: TRBV7-6
J: TRBJ1-5
DNA: TGTGCCAGCAGCCCAGAGACAGGGCTTCAGCCCCAGCATTTT
CDR3: CASSPETGLQPQHF

D: .
size: .
V: TRBV6-5
J: TRBJ1-3
DNA: TGTGCCAGCAGAGAGGTTATCTCTGGAAACACCATATATTTT
CDR3: CASREVISGNTIYF